Below, 15 T cell receptor beta chains from the same sample are listed, as sequenced in a study of cytomegalovirus exposure and HLA in healthy donors. The repertoire was sequenced with immunoSEQ multiplex PCR; TCRdb's copy has only in-frame clones and lacks some. The table includes 150,000 to 200,000 clones, 80% to 90% detected once. Source material: PBMCs. All receptors derive from a woman aged 25 to 45 in good health and CMV-seronegative.

The chain employs TRBV6-6 and TRBJ2-7; 10 bases line up with TRBD1. The J segment lost 3 bases and the V segment lost 5 bases, leaving 4 bases of the junction unmatched. Germline assignment: CDR1 MNHNY and CDR2 SVGAGI (reference sequence). CDR3 length: 14 amino acids. The CDR3, as DNA: TGTGCCAGCAGTACAAGGACAGGGGGCTACGAGCAGTACTTC. Translated, it gives CASSTRTGGYEQYF.

V gene TRBV4-2 combines with J gene TRBJ2-3, with D perhaps TRBD2 (7 bases). In germline, CDR1 is LGHNA, CDR2 YNFKEQ. The CDR3 is 16 amino acids. V lost 7 bases and J 0 bases, leaving 17 bases between the germline ends. The CDR3 region is CASNPEGEGSTDTQYF. DNA of the CDR3: TGTGCCAGCAACCCTGAGGGGGAGGGCAGCACAGATACGCAGTATTTT.

The gene calls are TRBV11-2 and TRBJ2-7, with D uncertain. The CDR3 sequence is 15 residues long. The germline V gene encodes CDR1 SGHAT and CDR2 FQNNGV. Deletions cut 5 bases from V and 2 bases from J, with 16 bases between. The CDR3 DNA is TGTGCCAGCAGCCCAACTCCGGACGGGCCCTACGAGCAGTACTTC. Translating it yields CASSPTPDGPYEQYF. The whole variable domain, remainder taken from reference TRBV11-2 and TRBJ2-7, is EAGVAQSPRYKIIEKRQSVAFWCNPISGHATLYWYQQILGQGPKLLIQFQNNGVVDDSQLPKDRFSAERLKGVDSTLKIQPAKLEDSAVYLCASSPTPDGPYEQYFGPGTRLTVT.

The chain couples TRBV28 to TRBJ2-3; a weak D match, TRBD2 (5 bases). Between the trimmed V and J ends, which lost 1 base and 4 bases, there was a span of 12 bases. The germline CDR1 and CDR2 sequences are MDHEN and SYDVKM. The CDR3 consists of 15 residues. In DNA form, the CDR3 reads TGTGCCAGCAGTTTATTAGCTAGCCTCCCAGATACGCAGTATTTT. Protein: CASSLLASLPDTQYF.

This clone was detected a few times. The chain links TRBV12-1 to TRBJ1-1; the D call in the table, TRBD1, was not verified against the DNA. TRBV12-1 counts as a pseudogene. The CDR3 loop spans 15 amino acids. CDR3 loop: CARGQGGFSNTEAFF. In DNA form, the CDR3 reads TGTGCCAGAGGACAAGGGGGCTTTTCGAACACTGAAGCTTTCTTT.

The rearrangement uses TRBV18 and TRBJ2-5; no clear D gene. Germline V lookup: CDR1 KGHSH, CDR2 LQKENI. The CDR3 totals 14 residues. The V end lost 0 bases, the J end lost 4 bases, and 9 bases lay between the germline ends. The CDR3 reads CASSPPSGSETQYF. The CDR3 region has the DNA TGTGCCAGCTCACCACCGTCAGGATCAGAGACCCAGTACTTC.

CDR3 nucleotides: TGTGCCAGTAGTATGCTAGCGGGCCGGTCCTACGAGCAGTACTTC. As protein: CASSMLAGRSYEQYF. The V and J genes are TRBV19 and TRBJ2-7, with 8 bases identical to TRBD2. CDR3 length: 15 residues. V lost 3 bases to trimming and J lost 1 base; unmatched junction nucleotides: 5. The germline gives CDR1 LNHDA, CDR2 SQIVND (reference sequence). The variable domain in full, completed from reference TRBV19 and TRBJ2-7, reads DGGITQSPKYLFRKEGQNVTLSCEQNLNHDAMYWYRQDPGQGLRLIYYSQIVNDFQKGDIAEGYSVSREKKESFPLTVTSAQKNPTAFYLCASSMLAGRSYEQYFGPGTRLTVT.

The chain links TRBV2 to TRBJ2-5, with a possible D match to TRBD1 (7 bases). In germline, CDR1 is SNHLY, CDR2 FYNNEI. The V end lost 5 bases, the J end lost 5 bases, and 18 bases lay between the germline ends. The CDR3 sequence is 15 residues long. CDR3 loop: CASSRDAGGLETQYF. As DNA, the CDR3 is TGTGCCAGCAGTCGGGACGCAGGGGGACTGGAGACCCAGTACTTC. Supplemented by reference TRBV2 and TRBJ2-5, the full variable domain reads EPEVTQTPSHQVTQMGQEVILRCVPISNHLYFYWYRQILGQKVEFLVSFYNNEISEKSEIFDDQFSVERPDGSNFTLKIRSTKLEDSAMYFCASSRDAGGLETQYFGPGTRLLVL.

This chain uses TRBV4-2 with TRBJ2-7; 7 nucleotides agree with TRBD1. V trimming: 4 bases; J trimming: 4 bases; junction bases outside the gene matches: 7. Germline CDR1 and CDR2: LGHNA and YNFKEQ. The CDR3 has 14 amino acids. The CDR3 sequence is CASSPRTGPYEQYF. CDR3 DNA sequence: TGTGCCAGCAGCCCGCGGACAGGTCCATACGAGCAGTACTTC.

The chain carries TRBV10-1 and TRBJ2-7; 9 bases map to TRBD2. The CDR3 extends over 13 amino acids. V lost 9 bases, J lost 3 bases, and 6 bases stayed unmatched. Looked up from germline, CDR1 is WNHNN and CDR2 is SYGVQD (reference sequence). This CDR3 reads CARVSGSFYEQYF. The CDR3 DNA reads TGCGCCAGAGTTAGCGGGAGCTTCTACGAGCAGTACTTC.

The chain joins TRBV28 to TRBJ1-3; D remains unclear. The CDR3 totals 13 residues. Germline V gene lookup returns CDR1 MDHEN and CDR2 SYDVKM. The germline V and J ends were trimmed by 7 bases and 0 bases, with 7 bases remaining between them. The CDR3 is CASTRYSGNTIYF. CDR3 bases: TGTGCCAGCACTCGGTACTCTGGAAACACCATATATTTT.

The chain has TRBV6-1 and TRBJ2-1; D is unresolved. This CDR3 is built from 12 residues. CDR1 and CDR2 (germline): MNHNS, SASEGT. V was shortened by 1 base and J by 6 bases, with 4 bases between the two germline ends. DNA of the CDR3: TGTGCCAGCAGTGAAGGTTTCAATGAGCAGTTCTTC. This gives the protein CASSEGFNEQFF.

The genes are TRBV27 and TRBJ1-1; no definite D call. The germline V and J ends were trimmed by 0 bases and 11 bases, with 13 bases remaining between them. Germline CDR1 MNHEY, CDR2 SMNVEV (reference sequence). The CDR3 has 13 residues. This CDR3 reads CASSLSFGVEAFF. The CDR3, as DNA: TGTGCCAGCAGTTTATCGTTCGGGGTGGAGGCTTTCTTT.

This clone came up a few times. The chain employs TRBV4-1 and TRBJ1-6; unclear D gene. Trimming removed 2 bases at V and 6 bases at J, with 14 bases between. The germline V gene encodes CDR1 MGHRA and CDR2 YSYEKL. CDR3 length: 16 amino acids. The CDR3 spells CASSQYASESNSPLHF. For the CDR3, the DNA is TGCGCCAGCAGCCAATATGCCTCAGAGTCTAATTCACCCCTCCACTTT.

The genes are TRBV6-1 and TRBJ2-5; a possible D gene is TRBD2 (7 bases). This CDR3 region has 12 residues. The V and J ends lost 8 bases and 4 bases respectively, with 11 bases between them. CDR1 and CDR2 (germline): MNHNS, SASEGT. CDR3 protein: CASRGGAETQYF. The CDR3 DNA follows: TGTGCCAGCCGTGGGGGGGCAGAGACCCAGTACTTC.